Sequencing of this T cell receptor (beta chain) was carried out in a study of cytomegalovirus exposure and HLA in healthy donors. Regarding the study as a whole: Among donors in an Asian-associated ancestry cluster, a later analysis reportedly found fewer N-insertions than the roughly 670-donor mean. Diagnosis of cytomegalovirus status made by the classifier reportedly showed high specificity and sensitivity.

Both 60 Vbeta primers and 13 Jbeta primers went into the PCR. Sequenced by immunoSEQ multiplex PCR; TCRdb stores in-frame clones only, minus some. This table has 80,000 to 95,000 clones, 60% to 80% appearing once. Trimming pared 2 bases from V and 4 bases from J, leaving 3 bases between. This CDR3 spans 11 amino acids. Germline lookup yields CDR1 SGHTA and CDR2 FQGNSA. As concerns this clone: The antigen remains unidentified. Other DNA variants within this sample encode the same CDR3.

Sample: PBMCs. The sequence was obtained from a female donor in good health and CMV-seronegative. This chain joins TRBV7-2 and TRBJ2-7; D ambiguous. The CDR3 DNA reads TGTGCCAGCAGCTTACTTTACGAGCAGTACTTC. Translating gives CASSLLYEQYF.